The source of this TCR beta chain is a study of blood T cells in healthy people across ages (dated by TCRdb to between 2015 and 2017). General notes on the study: In model experiments, roughly one uniquely barcoded TCR beta cDNA molecule per two T cells was captured by template switching. To track age-related changes in TCR beta repertoire diversity, the study relied on deep sequencing normalized with unique cDNA molecular identifiers. Donors were grouped into four age groups: young (average roughly 16 years), middle-aged (39), aged (around 60) and long-lived (about 89). To avoid experimental bias, donors of different ages were spread randomly across the sequencing lanes. For two donors (one aged 18 to 29 and one aged 80 or older), the study analyzed two additional independent replicas of 1 million unique cDNA reads from the same blood draw. The full study reports these points: Observed TCR beta diversity per million T cells fell roughly linearly with age, and a significant reduction was already apparent by age around 39. Total diversity estimates from one million sequenced T cells were considered lower bounds and underestimates. Observed TCR beta diversity correlated strongly with the percentage of naive T cells measured by flow cytometry. Because profiling used bulk unsorted PBMCs, naive and antigen-experienced compartments could not be compared conclusively. Donor CMV infection status was unknown, potentially confounding age-related changes in expanded clonotypes. Compared with the aged group, the long-lived group had more naive CD4+ T cells, fewer expanded clones and increased TCR diversity, a pattern suggesting age selection.

Donors were about 36 systemically healthy Caucasian individuals from Russia aged roughly 6 to 100 years. Roughly 11 milliliters of peripheral blood were drawn from each donor into EDTA-treated Vacutainer tubes. Ficoll-Paque density-gradient centrifugation was used to isolate PBMCs, with at least 6 million per sample. Trizol reagent was used to extract total RNA from the PBMCs, yielding at least 5 micrograms per sample. Naive CD45RAhigh/CD27high T cell percentages were measured by flow cytometry on a PBMC aliquot from every donor. CDR1 MDHEN and CDR2 SYDVKM are derived from the germline V gene. The cysteine opens and the phenylalanine closes a CDR3 of 15 amino acids. Solely the CDR3 DNA is kept, with 45 bases framed from the first base. V was cut back by 6 bases and J by 1 base, leaving a gap of 13 bases between them. Library preparation employed 5' RACE. Sequencer: Illumina HiSeq 2500. A second 7 to 11 cycle PCR used a sample-barcoded 5' primer and a J-beta primer mix. A unique molecular identifier was introduced onto each TCR beta cDNA molecule by a template-switch 5' adaptor carrying 12 random nucleotides. Each sample yielded at least 2.5 million CDR3-containing paired-end reads. First-strand cDNA was synthesized from all RNA with the Mint cDNA synthesis kit, primed by a TRBC-specific oligonucleotide. Following uracil-DNA glycosylase treatment, all cDNA underwent a first 18-cycle PCR with the universal primers M1SS and BC2_uni_R. The paper's processing steps were these. Each sample was normalized by randomly selecting 1 million high-quality reads, each carrying a distinct molecular identifier. Instead of being binned into consensus sequences, reads that shared molecular identifiers were thrown out. MiTCR, run with a Q25 quality threshold and the strictest error-elimination algorithm, handled CDR3 identification, clonotype clustering and error correction. A nonparametric unseen species model with Euler transformation was used to estimate lower-bound total TCR beta diversity. Clones were called with MiXCR by TCRdb after fastp trimmed the public reads at Q25, and only in-frame beta chains were retained. Entries that share a CDR3 protein sequence are merged under the most common genes and DNA. The V and J calls were determined by TCRdb, not by the authors. The sample data list 1.5 million to 2 million distinct CDR3 sequences, and about 50% of these were observed just once. The top ten clonotypes cover less than 2.5% of the sample.

Concerning this clonotype itself: It has no known antigen specificity. Base qualities are not provided; no much larger clone lies one nucleotide away.

The rearrangement combines TRBV28 with TRBJ1-5; a weak D assignment points to TRBD1 (5 bases agree). Sequenced input: blood. This TCR came from a woman aged 40-49 years in good health. The DNA is TGTGCCAGCAGGGCAGGGTCCTGGAGCAATCAGCCCCAGCATTTT. It encodes CASRAGSWSNQPQHF. With all but the CDR3 taken from the reference TRBV28 and TRBJ1-5 genes, the full variable domain is: DVKVTQSSRYLVKRTGEKVFLECVQDMDHENMFWYRQDPGLGLRLIYFSYDVKMKEKGDIPEGYSVSREKKERFSLILESASTNQTSMYLCASRAGSWSNQPQHFGDGTRLSIL.